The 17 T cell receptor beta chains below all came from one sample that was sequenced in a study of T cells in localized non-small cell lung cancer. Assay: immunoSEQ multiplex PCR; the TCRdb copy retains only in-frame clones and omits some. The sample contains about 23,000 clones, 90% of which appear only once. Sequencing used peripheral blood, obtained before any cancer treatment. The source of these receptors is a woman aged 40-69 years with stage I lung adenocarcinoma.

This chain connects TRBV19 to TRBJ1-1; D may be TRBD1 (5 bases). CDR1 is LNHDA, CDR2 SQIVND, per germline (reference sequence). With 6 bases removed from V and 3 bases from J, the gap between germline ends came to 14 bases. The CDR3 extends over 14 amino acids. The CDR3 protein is CASRVGRVHTEAFF. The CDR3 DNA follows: TGTGCCAGTAGAGTAGGCAGGGTCCACACTGAAGCTTTCTTT.

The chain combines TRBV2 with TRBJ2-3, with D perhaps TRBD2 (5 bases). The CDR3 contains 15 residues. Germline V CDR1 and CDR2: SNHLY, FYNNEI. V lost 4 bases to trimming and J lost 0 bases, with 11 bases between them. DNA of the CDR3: TGTGCCAGCAGTGGTGAAGCGGCTAGCACAGATACGCAGTATTTT. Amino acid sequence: CASSGEAASTDTQYF.

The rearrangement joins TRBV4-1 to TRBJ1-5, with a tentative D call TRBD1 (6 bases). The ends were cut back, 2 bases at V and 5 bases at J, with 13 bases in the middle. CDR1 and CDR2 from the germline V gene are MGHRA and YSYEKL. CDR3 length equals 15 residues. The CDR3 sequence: CASSQPGQSHQPQHF. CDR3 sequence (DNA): TGCGCCAGCAGCCAACCGGGACAAAGTCATCAGCCCCAGCATTTT.

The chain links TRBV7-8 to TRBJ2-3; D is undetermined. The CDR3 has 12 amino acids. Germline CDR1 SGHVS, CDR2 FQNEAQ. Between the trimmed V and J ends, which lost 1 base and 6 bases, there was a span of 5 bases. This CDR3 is CASSLDRDTQYF. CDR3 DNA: TGTGCCAGCAGCTTAGATCGTGATACGCAGTATTTT.

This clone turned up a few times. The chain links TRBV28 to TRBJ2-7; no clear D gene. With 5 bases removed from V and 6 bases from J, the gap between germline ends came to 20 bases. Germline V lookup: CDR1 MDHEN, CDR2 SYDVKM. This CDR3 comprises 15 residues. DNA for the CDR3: TGTGCCAGCAGTCCGCAAAGCCAATCGAAACGCGAGCAGTACTTC. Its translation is CASSPQSQSKREQYF.

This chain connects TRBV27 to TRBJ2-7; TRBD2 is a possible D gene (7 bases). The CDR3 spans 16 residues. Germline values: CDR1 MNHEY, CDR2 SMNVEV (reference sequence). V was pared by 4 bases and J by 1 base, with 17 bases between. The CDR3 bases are TGTGCCAGCAGTTCATTTGCGGGGGCAGGATCCTACGAGCAGTACTTC. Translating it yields CASSSFAGAGSYEQYF.

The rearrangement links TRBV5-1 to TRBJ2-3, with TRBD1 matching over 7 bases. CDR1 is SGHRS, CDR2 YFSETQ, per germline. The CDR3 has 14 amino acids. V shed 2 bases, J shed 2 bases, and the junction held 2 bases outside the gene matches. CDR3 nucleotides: TGCGCCAGCAGCTTCGGGACAGTCACAGATACGCAGTATTTT. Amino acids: CASSFGTVTDTQYF.

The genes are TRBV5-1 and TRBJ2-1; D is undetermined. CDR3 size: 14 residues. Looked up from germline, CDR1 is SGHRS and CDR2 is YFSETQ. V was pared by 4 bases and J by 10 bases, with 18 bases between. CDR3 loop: CASSLGSRKGEQFF. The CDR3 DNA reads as TGCGCCAGCAGCCTGGGTTCTAGAAAGGGCGAGCAGTTCTTC.

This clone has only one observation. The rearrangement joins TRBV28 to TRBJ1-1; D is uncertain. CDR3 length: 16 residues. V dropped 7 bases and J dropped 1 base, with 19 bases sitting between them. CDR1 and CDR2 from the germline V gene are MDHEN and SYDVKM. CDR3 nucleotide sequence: TGTGCCAGCACGCAACTATTAGGACGGCAGAACACTGAAGCTTTCTTT. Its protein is CASTQLLGRQNTEAFF.

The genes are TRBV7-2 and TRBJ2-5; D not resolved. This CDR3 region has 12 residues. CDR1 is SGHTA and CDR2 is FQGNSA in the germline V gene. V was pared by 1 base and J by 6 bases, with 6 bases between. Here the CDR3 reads CASSLEWKTQYF. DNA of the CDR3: TGTGCCAGCAGCTTAGAATGGAAGACCCAGTACTTC. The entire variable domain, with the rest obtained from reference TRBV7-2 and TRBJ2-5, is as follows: GAGVSQSPSNKVTEKGKDVELRCDPISGHTALYWYRQSLGQGLEFLIYFQGNSAPDKSGLPSDRFSAERTGGSVSTLTIQRTQQEDSAVYLCASSLEWKTQYFGPGTRLLVL.

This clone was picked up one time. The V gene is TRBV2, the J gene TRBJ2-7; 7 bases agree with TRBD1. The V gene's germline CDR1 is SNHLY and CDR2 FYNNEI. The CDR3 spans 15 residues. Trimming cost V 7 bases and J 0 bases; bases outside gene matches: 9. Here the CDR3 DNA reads TGTGCCAGCACCTTGGGACAGTGGAGCTCCTACGAGCAGTACTTC. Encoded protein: CASTLGQWSSYEQYF. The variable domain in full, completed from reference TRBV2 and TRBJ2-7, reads EPEVTQTPSHQVTQMGQEVILRCVPISNHLYFYWYRQILGQKVEFLVSFYNNEISEKSEIFDDQFSVERPDGSNFTLKIRSTKLEDSAMYFCASTLGQWSSYEQYFGPGTRLTVT.

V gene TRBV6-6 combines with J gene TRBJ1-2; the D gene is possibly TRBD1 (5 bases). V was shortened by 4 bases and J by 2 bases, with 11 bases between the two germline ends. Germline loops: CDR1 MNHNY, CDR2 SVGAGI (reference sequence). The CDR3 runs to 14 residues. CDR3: CASSSGPVNYGYTF. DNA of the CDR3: TGTGCCAGCAGTTCGGGACCGGTGAACTATGGCTACACCTTC.

CDR3 bases: TGTGCCAGTACCCCTAGCGGGAGCTACAATGAGCAGTTCTTC. Its translation: CASTPSGSYNEQFF. The J gene is TRBJ2-1, the V gene TRBV19, with 10 bases lining up with TRBD2. This CDR3 has 14 amino acids. The V segment lost 7 bases and the J segment 3 bases; nucleotides outside the gene matches: 3. The germline CDR1 and CDR2 sequences are LNHDA and SQIVND (reference sequence).

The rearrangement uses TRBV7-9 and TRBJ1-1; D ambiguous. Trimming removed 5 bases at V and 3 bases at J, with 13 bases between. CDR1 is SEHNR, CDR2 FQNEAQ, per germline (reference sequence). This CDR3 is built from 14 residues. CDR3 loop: CASSHNSGDTEAFF. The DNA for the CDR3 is TGTGCCAGCAGCCACAACTCGGGCGACACTGAAGCTTTCTTT.

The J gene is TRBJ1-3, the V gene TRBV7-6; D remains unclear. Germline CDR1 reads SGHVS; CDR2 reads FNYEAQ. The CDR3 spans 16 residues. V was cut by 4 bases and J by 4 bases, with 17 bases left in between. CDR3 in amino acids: CASSSLAGPIGNTIYF. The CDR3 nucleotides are TGTGCCAGCAGCTCCCTGGCCGGCCCCATCGGAAACACCATATATTTT.

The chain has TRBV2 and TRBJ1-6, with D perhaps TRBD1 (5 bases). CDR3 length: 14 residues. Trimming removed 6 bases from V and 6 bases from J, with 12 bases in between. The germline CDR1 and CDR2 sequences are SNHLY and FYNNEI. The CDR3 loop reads CASRGPTTNSPLHF. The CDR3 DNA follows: TGTGCCAGCAGGGGACCGACCACTAATTCACCCCTCCACTTT.

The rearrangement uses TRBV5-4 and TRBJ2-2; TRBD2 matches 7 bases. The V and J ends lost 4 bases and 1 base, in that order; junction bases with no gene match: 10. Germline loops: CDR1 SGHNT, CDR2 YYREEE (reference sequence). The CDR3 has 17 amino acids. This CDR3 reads CASSGSLAERNTGELFF. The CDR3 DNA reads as TGTGCCAGCAGCGGAAGCCTAGCGGAGCGGAACACCGGGGAGCTGTTTTTT.